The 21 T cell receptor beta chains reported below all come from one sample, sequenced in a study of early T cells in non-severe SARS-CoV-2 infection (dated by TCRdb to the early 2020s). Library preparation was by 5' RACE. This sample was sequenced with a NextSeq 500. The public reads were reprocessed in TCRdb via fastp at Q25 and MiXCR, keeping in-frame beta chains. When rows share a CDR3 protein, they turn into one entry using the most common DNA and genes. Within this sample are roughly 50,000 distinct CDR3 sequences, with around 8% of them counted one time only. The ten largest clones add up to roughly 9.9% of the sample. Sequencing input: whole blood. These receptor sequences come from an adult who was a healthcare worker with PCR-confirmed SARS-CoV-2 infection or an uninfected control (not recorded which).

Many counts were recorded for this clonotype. This CDR3 is CASSVSGTPYEQYF. The CDR3 DNA sequence: TGTGCCAGCAGCGTTTCGGGGACCCCCTACGAGCAGTACTTC. V gene TRBV9 combines with J gene TRBJ2-7; D tentatively fits TRBD1 or TRBD2 (5 bases each). With 2 bases removed from V and 2 bases from J, the gap between germline ends came to 11 bases. Germline assignment: CDR1 SGDLS and CDR2 YYNGEE. This CDR3 spans 14 amino acids.

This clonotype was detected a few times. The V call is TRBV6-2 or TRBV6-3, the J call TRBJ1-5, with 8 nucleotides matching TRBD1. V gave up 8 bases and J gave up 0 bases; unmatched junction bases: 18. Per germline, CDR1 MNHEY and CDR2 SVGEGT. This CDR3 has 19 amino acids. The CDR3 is CASHGGTGDLTYSNQPQHF. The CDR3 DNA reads TGTGCCAGCCATGGTGGGACAGGCGATCTAACCTATAGCAATCAGCCCCAGCATTTT.

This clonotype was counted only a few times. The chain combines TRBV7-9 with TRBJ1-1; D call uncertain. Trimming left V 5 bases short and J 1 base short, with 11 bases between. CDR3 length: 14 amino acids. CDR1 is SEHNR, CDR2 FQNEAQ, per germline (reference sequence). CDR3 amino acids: CASSPGTTNTEAFF. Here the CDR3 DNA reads TGTGCCAGCAGCCCCGGCACCACGAACACTGAAGCTTTCTTT.

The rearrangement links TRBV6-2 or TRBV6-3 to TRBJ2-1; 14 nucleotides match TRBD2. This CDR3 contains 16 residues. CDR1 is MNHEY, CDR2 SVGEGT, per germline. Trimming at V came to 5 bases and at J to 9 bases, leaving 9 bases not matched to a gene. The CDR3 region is CASSKGTSGRSSEQFF. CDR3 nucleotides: TGTGCCAGCAGTAAAGGGACTAGCGGGAGATCAAGTGAGCAGTTCTTC.

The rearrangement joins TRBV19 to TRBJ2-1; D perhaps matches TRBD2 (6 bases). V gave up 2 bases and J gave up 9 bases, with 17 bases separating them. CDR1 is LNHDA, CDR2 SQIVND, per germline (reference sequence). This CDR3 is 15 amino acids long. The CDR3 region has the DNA TGTGCCAGTAGTATAACCGGGCTTGGTAGCGGTGAGCAGTTCTTC. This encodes CASSITGLGSGEQFF.

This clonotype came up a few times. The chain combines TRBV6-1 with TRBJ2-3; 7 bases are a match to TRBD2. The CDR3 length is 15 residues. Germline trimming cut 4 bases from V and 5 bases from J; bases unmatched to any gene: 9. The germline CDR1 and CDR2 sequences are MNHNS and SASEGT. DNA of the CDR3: TGTGCCAGCAGTGCCGCGGGAGCCCCGGGAGATACGCAGTATTTT. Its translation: CASSAAGAPGDTQYF.

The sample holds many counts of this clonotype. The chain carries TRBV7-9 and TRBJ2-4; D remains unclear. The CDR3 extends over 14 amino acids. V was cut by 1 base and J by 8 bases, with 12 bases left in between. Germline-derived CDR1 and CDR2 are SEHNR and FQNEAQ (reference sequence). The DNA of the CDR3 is TGTGCCAGCAGCTTAGAACAGACAAGGGACATTCAGTACTTC. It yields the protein CASSLEQTRDIQYF. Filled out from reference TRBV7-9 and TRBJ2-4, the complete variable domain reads DTGVSQNPRHKITKRGQNVTFRCDPISEHNRLYWYRQTLGQGPEFLTYFQNEAQLEKSRLLSDRFSAERPKGSFSTLEIQRTEQGDSAMYLCASSLEQTRDIQYFGAGTRLSVL.

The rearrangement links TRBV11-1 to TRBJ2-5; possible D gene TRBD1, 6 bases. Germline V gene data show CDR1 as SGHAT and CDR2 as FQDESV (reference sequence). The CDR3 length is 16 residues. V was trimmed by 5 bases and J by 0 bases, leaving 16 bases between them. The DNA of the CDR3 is TGTGCCAGCAGCCCGTCTACAGGGTACTACCAAGAGACCCAGTACTTC. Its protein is CASSPSTGYYQETQYF.

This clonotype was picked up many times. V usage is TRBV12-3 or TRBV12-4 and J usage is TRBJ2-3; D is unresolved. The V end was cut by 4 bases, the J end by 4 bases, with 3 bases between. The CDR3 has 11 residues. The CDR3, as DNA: TGTGCCAGCAGTTACTCAGATACGCAGTATTTT. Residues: CASSYSDTQYF.

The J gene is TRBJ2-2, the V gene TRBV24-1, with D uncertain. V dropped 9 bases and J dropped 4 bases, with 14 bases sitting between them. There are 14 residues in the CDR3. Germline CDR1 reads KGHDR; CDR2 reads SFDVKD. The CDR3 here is CATVGAEGTGELFF. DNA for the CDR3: TGTGCCACCGTAGGAGCCGAAGGCACCGGGGAGCTGTTTTTT.

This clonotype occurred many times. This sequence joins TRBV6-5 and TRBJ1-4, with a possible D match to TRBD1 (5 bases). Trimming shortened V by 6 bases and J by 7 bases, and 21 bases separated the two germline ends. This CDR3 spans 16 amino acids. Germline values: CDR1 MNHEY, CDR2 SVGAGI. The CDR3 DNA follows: TGTGCCAGCAGCTCCCTCGGAAGGGGAAAAGGTGAAAAACTGTTTTTT. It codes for CASSSLGRGKGEKLFF.

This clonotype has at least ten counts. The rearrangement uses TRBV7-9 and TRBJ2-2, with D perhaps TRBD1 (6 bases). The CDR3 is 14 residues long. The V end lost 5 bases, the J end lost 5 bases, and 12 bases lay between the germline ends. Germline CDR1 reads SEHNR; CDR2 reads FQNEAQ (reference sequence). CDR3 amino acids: CASSADSKTGELFF. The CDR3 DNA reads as TGTGCCAGCAGCGCGGACAGTAAAACCGGGGAGCTGTTTTTT.

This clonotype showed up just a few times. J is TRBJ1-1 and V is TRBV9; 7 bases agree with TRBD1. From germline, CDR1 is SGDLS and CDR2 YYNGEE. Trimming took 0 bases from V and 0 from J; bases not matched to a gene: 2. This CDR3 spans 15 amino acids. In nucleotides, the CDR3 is TGTGCCAGCAGCGTAGGGGACAGACTGAACACTGAAGCTTTCTTT. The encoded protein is CASSVGDRLNTEAFF.

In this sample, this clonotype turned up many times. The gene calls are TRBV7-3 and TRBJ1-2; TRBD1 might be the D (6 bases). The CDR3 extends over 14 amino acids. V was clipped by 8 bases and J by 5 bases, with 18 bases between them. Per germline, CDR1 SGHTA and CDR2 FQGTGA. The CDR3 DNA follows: TGTGCCAGCCCCAAGCCGGGGGGCGGGTATGGCTACACCTTC. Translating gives CASPKPGGGYGYTF.

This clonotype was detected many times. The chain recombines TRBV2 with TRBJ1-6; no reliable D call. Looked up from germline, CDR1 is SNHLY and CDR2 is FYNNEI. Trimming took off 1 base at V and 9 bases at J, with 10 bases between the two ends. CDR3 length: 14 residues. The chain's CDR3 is CASSEGFTTSPLHF. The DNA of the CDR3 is TGTGCCAGCAGTGAAGGGTTCACAACTTCACCCCTCCACTTT.

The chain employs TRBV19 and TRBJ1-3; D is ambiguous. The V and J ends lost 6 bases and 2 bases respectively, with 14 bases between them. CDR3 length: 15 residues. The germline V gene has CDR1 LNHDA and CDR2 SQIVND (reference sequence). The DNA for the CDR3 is TGTGCCAGTAGCCTACAGAACCCGACTGGAAACACCATATATTTT. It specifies CASSLQNPTGNTIYF.

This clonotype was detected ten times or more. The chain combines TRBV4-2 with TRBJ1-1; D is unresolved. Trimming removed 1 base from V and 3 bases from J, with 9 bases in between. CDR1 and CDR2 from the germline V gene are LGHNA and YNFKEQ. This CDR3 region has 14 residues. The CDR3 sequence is CASSQGTRYTEAFF. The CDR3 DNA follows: TGTGCCAGCAGCCAAGGGACCCGGTACACTGAAGCTTTCTTT.

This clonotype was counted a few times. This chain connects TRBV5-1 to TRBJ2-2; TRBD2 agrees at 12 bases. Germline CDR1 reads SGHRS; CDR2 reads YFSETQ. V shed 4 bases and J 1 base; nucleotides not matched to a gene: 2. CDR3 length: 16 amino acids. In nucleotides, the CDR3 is TGCGCCAGCAGCAGGGGACTAGCGGGGAACACCGGGGAGCTGTTTTTT. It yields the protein CASSRGLAGNTGELFF.

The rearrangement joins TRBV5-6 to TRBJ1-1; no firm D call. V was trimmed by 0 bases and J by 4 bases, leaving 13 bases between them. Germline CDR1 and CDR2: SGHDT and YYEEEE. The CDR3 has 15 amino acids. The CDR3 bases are TGTGCCAGCAGCTTGGTGGTGGCTCTCGGCACTGAAGCTTTCTTT. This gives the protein CASSLVVALGTEAFF. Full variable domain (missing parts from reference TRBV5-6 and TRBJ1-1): DAGVTQSPTHLIKTRGQQVTLRCSPKSGHDTVSWYQQALGQGPQFIFQYYEEEERQRGNFPDRFSGHQFPNYSSELNVNALLLGDSALYLCASSLVVALGTEAFFGQGTRLTVV.

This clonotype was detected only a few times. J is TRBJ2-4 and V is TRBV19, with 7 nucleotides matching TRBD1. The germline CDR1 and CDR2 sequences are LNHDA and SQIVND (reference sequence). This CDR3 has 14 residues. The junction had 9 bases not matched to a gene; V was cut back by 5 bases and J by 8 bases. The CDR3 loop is CASSVDRVLDIQYF. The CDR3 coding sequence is TGTGCCAGTAGTGTCGACAGGGTTTTGGACATTCAGTACTTC.

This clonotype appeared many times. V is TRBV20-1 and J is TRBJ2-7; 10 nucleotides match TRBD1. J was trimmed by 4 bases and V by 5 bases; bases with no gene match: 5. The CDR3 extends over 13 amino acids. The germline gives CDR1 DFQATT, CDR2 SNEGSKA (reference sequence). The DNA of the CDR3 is TGCAGTGCTTCCGGGACAGGGGTGTACGAGCAGTACTTC. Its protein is CSASGTGVYEQYF.